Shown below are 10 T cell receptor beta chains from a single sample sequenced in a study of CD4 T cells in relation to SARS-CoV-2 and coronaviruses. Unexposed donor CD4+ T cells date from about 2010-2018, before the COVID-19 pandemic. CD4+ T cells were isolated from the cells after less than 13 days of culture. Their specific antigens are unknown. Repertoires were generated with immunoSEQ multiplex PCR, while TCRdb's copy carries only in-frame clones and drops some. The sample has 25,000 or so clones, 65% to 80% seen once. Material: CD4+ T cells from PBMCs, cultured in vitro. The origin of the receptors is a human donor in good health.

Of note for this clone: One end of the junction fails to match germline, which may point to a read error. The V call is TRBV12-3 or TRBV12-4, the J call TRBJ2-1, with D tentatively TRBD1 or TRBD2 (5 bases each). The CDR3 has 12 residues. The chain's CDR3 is CASSLPGRSPVF. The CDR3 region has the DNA TGTGCCAGCAGTTTACCGGGACGCAGCCCCGTCTTC.

The CDR3 bases are TGTGCCAGCAGGAACCTGGGTTTGGAGGATTCAGGCTACACCTTC. It specifies CASRNLGLEDSGYTF. V usage is TRBV3-1 (or the pseudogene TRBV3-2) and J usage is TRBJ1-2; D is ambiguous. Germline values: CDR1 LGHDT, CDR2 YNNKEL (reference sequence). This CDR3 spans 15 amino acids. Between the trimmed V and J ends, which lost 6 bases and 8 bases, there was a span of 22 bases.

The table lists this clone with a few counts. CDR3 loop: CASRQRGFGELFF. The CDR3 region has the DNA TGTGCCAGCAGACAACGGGGGTTCGGGGAGCTGTTTTTT. The rearrangement uses TRBV6-5 and TRBJ2-2; D is perhaps TRBD2 (6 bases). V lost 6 bases, J lost 7 bases, and 12 bases lay in between. CDR1 is MNHEY and CDR2 is SVGAGI in the germline V gene. This CDR3 has 13 amino acids.

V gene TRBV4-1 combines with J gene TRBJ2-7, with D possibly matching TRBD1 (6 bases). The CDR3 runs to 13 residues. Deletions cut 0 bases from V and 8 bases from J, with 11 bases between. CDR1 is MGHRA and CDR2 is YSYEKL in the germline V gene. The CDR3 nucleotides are TGCGCCAGCAGCCAAGATAGGGGGACCCAGCAGTACTTC. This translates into CASSQDRGTQQYF.

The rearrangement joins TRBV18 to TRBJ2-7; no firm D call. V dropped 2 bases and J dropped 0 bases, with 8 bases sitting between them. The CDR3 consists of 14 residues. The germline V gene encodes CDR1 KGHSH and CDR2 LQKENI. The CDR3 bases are TGTGCCAGCTCACCAGGGCAGAGCTCCTACGAGCAGTACTTC. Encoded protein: CASSPGQSSYEQYF. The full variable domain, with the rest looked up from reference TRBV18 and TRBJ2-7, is NAGVMQNPRHLVRRRGQEARLRCSPMKGHSHVYWYRQLPEEGLKFMVYLQKENIIDESGMPKERFSAEFPKEGPSILRIQQVVRGDSAAYFCASSPGQSSYEQYFGPGTRLTVT.

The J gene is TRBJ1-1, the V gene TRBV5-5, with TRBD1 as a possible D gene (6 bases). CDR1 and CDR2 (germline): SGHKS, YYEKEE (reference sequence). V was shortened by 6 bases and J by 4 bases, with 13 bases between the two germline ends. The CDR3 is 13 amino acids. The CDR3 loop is CASNWGLGTEAFF. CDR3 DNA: TGTGCCAGCAACTGGGGGCTTGGCACTGAAGCTTTCTTT.

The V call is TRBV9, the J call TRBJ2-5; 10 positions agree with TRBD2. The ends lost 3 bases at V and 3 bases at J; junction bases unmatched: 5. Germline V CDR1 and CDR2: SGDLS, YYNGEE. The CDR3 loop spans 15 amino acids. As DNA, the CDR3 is TGTGCCAGCAGCGATGGGACTAGCGACAAAGAGACCCAGTACTTC. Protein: CASSDGTSDKETQYF.

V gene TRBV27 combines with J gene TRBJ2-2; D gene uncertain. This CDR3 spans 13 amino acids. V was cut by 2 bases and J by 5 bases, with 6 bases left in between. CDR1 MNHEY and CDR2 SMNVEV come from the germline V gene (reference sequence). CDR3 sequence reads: CASSLGQTGELFF. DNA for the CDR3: TGTGCCAGCAGTTTAGGGCAAACCGGGGAGCTGTTTTTT.

Written as DNA, the CDR3 is TGTGCCAGCAGCTCCGGACTAGCTGGCATTCAGTACTTC. This codes for CASSSGLAGIQYF. The chain couples TRBV11-3 to TRBJ2-4; 8 bases fit TRBD2. This CDR3 has 13 amino acids. Germline V gene sequence: CDR1 SGHNT, CDR2 YENEEA. Trimming took 4 bases from V and 9 from J; bases not matched to a gene: 5.

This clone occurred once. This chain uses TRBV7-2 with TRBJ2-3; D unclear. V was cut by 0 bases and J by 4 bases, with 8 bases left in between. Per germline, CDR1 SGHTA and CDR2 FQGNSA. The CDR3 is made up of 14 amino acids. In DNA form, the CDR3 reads TGTGCCAGCAGCTTAGCGCTTCTCTCAGATACGCAGTATTTT. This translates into CASSLALLSDTQYF. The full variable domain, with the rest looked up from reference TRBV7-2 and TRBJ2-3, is GAGVSQSPSNKVTEKGKDVELRCDPISGHTALYWYRQSLGQGLEFLIYFQGNSAPDKSGLPSDRFSAERTGGSVSTLTIQRTQQEDSAVYLCASSLALLSDTQYFGPGTRLTVL.